This entry lists 7 T cell receptor beta chains sequenced from one sample in a study of beta chain features in type 1 diabetes. Their cognate antigens are unknown. Study observations and caveats: In every one of the four CD4+ subsets, TCRB CDR3s were moderately but significantly shorter in Type 1 diabetes patients.

Of the isolated RNA, all was reverse transcribed, and so the sequenced material was expressed TCRB transcripts. TCRdb's table, derived via immunoSEQ multiplex PCR, lists solely in-frame clones and lacks some. The sample carries 550,000 to 850,000 clones, about an eighth recorded once. The sample was naive CD4+ T cells from blood. The receptor set was obtained from a man aged 18 to 29 with type 1 diabetes.

J is TRBJ2-1 and V is TRBV2; no reliable D call. V lost 7 bases, J lost 0 bases, and 16 bases lay in between. In germline, CDR1 is SNHLY, CDR2 FYNNEI. The CDR3 contains 16 residues. The CDR3 loop is CASMIDEISSYNEQFF. The CDR3 DNA follows: TGTGCCAGCATGATTGACGAAATAAGCTCCTACAATGAGCAGTTCTTC.

The rearrangement joins TRBV4-1 to TRBJ2-1, with D perhaps matching TRBD1 (5 bases). The CDR3 is 15 residues long. Trimming cost V 4 bases and J 3 bases, with 13 bases left between them. Germline-derived CDR1 and CDR2 are MGHRA and YSYEKL. The CDR3 sequence: CASSPDTGHYNEQFF. The CDR3 DNA follows: TGCGCCAGCAGCCCCGACACCGGACACTACAATGAGCAGTTCTTC.

This clone has only a few counts. The rearrangement links TRBV7-8 to TRBJ2-1; no clear D. The CDR3 spans 14 residues. CDR1 is SGHVS and CDR2 is FQNEAQ in the germline V gene. The V end lost 5 bases, the J end lost 8 bases, and 16 bases lay between the germline ends. The CDR3: CASSQRMARDEQFF. In DNA form, the CDR3 reads TGTGCCAGCAGCCAACGCATGGCTCGGGATGAGCAGTTCTTC.

This clone was seen more than once but under ten times. The chain carries TRBV18 and TRBJ1-2; D is unclear. Looked up from germline, CDR1 is KGHSH and CDR2 is LQKENI. V shed 5 bases and J shed 6 bases, with 10 bases lying between them. This CDR3 comprises 12 residues. The DNA of the CDR3 is TGTGCCAGCTCAATGTCCAGAGATGGCTACACCTTC. Its translation: CASSMSRDGYTF.

The chain links TRBV2 to TRBJ2-3; TRBD1 agrees at 9 bases. Per the germline V gene, CDR1 is SNHLY and CDR2 is FYNNEI. This CDR3 has 16 amino acids. The V segment lost 5 bases and the J segment 3 bases; nucleotides outside the gene matches: 9. CDR3 in amino acids: CASSRRTGEVTDTQYF. The CDR3 DNA reads as TGTGCCAGCAGTCGTCGGACAGGGGAGGTGACAGATACGCAGTATTTT.

This clone was observed a few times. The chain links TRBV29-1 to TRBJ2-3; unclear D gene. CDR1 and CDR2 from the germline V gene are SQVTM and ANQGSEA. Trimming left V 6 bases short and J 4 bases short, with 17 bases between. CDR3 length: 14 residues. The DNA for the CDR3 is TGCAGCGTAAAAACCTCAAATGGGGCAGATACGCAGTATTTT. This gives the protein CSVKTSNGADTQYF.

The chain uses TRBV16 and TRBJ1-1; D call uncertain. The CDR3 length is 13 residues. V was cut by 1 base and J by 4 bases, with 7 bases left in between. The germline V gene encodes CDR1 KGHSY and CDR2 FQNENV. The CDR3 sequence: CASSQLVATEAFF. CDR3 sequence (DNA): TGTGCCAGCAGCCAATTGGTTGCCACTGAAGCTTTCTTT.